This T cell receptor beta chain stems from a study of OX40 agonist ivuxolimab in advanced cancers. TCRdb keeps only in-frame clones here, not all; method: immunoSEQ multiplex PCR. In the table there are about 31,000 clones, over 75% of which are singletons. Germline V lookup: CDR1 LNHDA, CDR2 SQIVND (reference sequence). The CDR3 runs to 15 residues. V trimming: 0 bases; J trimming: 10 bases; junction bases outside the gene matches: 8. The study's findings and limits: Several nonresponders also turned out to have low normalized T-cell clonal expansion. On average, a greater number of expanded clones characterised CD8+ T cells relative to CD4+. Antigen specificity remained undetermined for the expanded peripheral T cells.

Autoimmune disease history or systemic immunosuppression led to patient exclusion. Details on this clone: Its target is not known.

The TCR was taken from an adult with an advanced solid tumor such as melanoma, head and neck, liver or kidney cancer. The source material was CD4+ or CD8+ T cells sorted from blood, sampled in a trial of the OX40 agonist ivuxolimab. V is TRBV19 and J is TRBJ2-1; 8 bases line up with TRBD2. CDR3 region: CASSIDGTRAWEQFF. In DNA form, the CDR3 reads TGTGCCAGTAGTATAGACGGGACTAGGGCATGGGAGCAGTTCTTC. Together with reference TRBV19 and TRBJ2-1, the CDR3 gives the full variable domain: DGGITQSPKYLFRKEGQNVTLSCEQNLNHDAMYWYRQDPGQGLRLIYYSQIVNDFQKGDIAEGYSVSREKKESFPLTVTSAQKNPTAFYLCASSIDGTRAWEQFFGPGTRLTVL.